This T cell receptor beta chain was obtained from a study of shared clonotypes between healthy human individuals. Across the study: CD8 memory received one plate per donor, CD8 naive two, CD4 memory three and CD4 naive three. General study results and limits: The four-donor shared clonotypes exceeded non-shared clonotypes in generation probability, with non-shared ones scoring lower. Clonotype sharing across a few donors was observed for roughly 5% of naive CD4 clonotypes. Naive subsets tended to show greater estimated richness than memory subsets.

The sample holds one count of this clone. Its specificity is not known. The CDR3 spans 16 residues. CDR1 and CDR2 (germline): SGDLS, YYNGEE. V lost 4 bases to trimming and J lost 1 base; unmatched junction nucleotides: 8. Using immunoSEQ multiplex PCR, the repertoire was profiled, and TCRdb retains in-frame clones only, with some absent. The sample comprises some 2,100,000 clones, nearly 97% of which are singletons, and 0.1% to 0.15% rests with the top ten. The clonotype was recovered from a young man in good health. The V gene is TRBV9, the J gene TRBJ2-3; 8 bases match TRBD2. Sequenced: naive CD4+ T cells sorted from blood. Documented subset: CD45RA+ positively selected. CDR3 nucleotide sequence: TGTGCCAGCAGCCCAGGCCCAGCGGGGGGCACAGATACGCAGTATTTT. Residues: CASSPGPAGGTDTQYF.